The clone carrying this TCR beta chain is labeled medium-sized based on frequency. Its antigen is as yet unknown. This entry comes from a study of CXCR3-negative and CXCR3-positive naive CD8 T cells. UMI-labeled TRB cDNA libraries were prepared by 5' RACE. Reprocessing the 5' RACE reads, TCRdb reports a single entry for every CDR3 protein and omits DNA. This sample lists roughly 48,000 distinct CDR3 sequences; its ten largest clones have approximately 16%. Broader study findings: Each naive subset displayed comparably high diversity, whereas memory CD8+ cells displayed much lower diversity. Naive CXCR3-negative cells resembled naive CXCR3-positive cells in TRBV-TRBJ usage; memory cells differed.

Germline V gene sequence: CDR1 SGHTA, CDR2 FQGTGA. The CDR3 runs to 15 residues. Sequencing was carried out using memory CD8+ T cells from blood. The TCR was taken from a human donor in good health. Some clones in this sample may be carry-over from other donors' samples. This sequence joins TRBV7-3 and TRBJ1-6; there is no DNA to check the TCRdb D call of TRBD1. The CDR3 is CASSATGGAGSPLHF.